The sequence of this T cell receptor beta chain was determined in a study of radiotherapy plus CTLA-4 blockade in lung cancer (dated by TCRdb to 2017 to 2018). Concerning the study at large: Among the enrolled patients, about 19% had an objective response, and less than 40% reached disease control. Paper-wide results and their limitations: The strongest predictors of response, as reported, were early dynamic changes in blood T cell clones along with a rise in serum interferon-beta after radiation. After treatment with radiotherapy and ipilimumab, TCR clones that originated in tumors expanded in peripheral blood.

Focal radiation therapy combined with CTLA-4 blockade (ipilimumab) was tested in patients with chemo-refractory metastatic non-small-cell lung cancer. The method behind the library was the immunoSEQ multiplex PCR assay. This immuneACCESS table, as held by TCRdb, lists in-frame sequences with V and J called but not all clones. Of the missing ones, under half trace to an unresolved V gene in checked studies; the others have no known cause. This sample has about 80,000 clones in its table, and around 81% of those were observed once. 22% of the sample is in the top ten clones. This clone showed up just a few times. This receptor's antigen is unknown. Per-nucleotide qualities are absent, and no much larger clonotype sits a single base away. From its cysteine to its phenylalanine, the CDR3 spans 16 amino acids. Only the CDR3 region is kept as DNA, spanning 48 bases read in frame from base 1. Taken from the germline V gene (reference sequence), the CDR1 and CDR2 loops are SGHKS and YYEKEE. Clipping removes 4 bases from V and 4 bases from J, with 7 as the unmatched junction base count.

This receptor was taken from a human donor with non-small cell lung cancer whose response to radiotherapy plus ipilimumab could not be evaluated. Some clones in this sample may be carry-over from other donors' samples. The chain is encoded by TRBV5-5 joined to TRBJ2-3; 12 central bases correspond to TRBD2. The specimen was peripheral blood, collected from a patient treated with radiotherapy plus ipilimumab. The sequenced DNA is TGTGCCAGCAGCCCCCGACTAGCGGGGGTTTCAGATACGCAGTATTTT. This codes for CASSPRLAGVSDTQYF.